This entry is about one T cell receptor (beta chain). There is no known antigen for this receptor. The input lacks base qualities; no much larger clone sits a single base away. The data were obtained in a study of metastatic and nonmetastatic thyroid tumors (dated by TCRdb to about 2020). As for the study more broadly: The researchers compared repertoires between peripheral blood samples and tumor or nodule tissue samples from patients with malignant or benign thyroid disease. Paper-wide results and their limitations: In both blood and tumor samples, malignant tumors were reported to have significantly higher TCR beta diversity than benign nodules.

Before undergoing thyroid surgery, none of the patients had been given any kind of treatment. Using T-cell receptor beta sequencing, the researchers looked back retrospectively at clinical samples from patients, gathered between the early 2010s and the late 2010s. Libraries were constructed by PCR. Sequencing was carried out with an Illumina HiSeq 4000. High-throughput sequencing was used to profile the TCR beta-chain CDR3 region of each patient. Turning to the authors' computational methods: A classifier to discriminate distant-metastatic papillary thyroid cancer patients was built from CDR3 differences across clinicopathological groups. Repertoire diversity was assessed with the Shannon index, and tumor-blood repertoire similarity with the Morisita-Horn index. TCRdb's own reprocessing of the public reads used fastp at Q25 and MiXCR and kept productive beta chains. The V and J calls were not made by the authors but by TCRdb's processing. In all, the sample holds 16,000 or so clones, and less than 30% of those were seen once. 15% of the sample lies in the top ten.

At the junction V is shortened by 0 bases and J by 6 bases; bases outside the gene matches: 8. As encoded in the germline V gene (reference sequence), CDR1 is MNHEY while CDR2 is SMNVEV. Measured from the cysteine to the phenylalanine, the CDR3 is 16 residues long. The DNA shown is the 48-base CDR3, in frame from base 1. The sample taken for sequencing was adjacent normal tissue. The TCR sequence derives from a female donor with papillary thyroid cancer or a benign thyroid nodule (not recorded which). Some clones in this sample may be carry-over from other donors' samples. The chain is encoded by TRBV27 joined to TRBJ1-2; TRBD1 aligns with 9 central bases. The DNA sequence is as follows: TGTGCCAGCAGTTTATCGGGGACAGGGTTTCTAGATGGCTACACCTTC. This yields the protein CASSLSGTGFLDGYTF.